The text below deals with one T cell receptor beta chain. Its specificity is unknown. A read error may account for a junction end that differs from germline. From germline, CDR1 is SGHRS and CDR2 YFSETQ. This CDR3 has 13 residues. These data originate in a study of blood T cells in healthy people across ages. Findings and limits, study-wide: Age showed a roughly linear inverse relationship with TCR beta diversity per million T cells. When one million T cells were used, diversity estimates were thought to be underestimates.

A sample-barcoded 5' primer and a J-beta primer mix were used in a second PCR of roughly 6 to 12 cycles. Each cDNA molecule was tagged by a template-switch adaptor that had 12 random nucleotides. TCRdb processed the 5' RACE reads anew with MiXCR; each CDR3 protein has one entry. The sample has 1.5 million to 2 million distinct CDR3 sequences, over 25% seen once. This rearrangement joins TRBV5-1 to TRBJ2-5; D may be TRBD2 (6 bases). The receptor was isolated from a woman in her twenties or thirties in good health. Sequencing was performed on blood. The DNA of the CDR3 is TGCGCCGGCAGCTTGGAGGGATCGCGGAGGCAGTACTTC. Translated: CAGSLEGSRRQYF.